A single sample gave rise to the 15 T cell receptor beta chains below, sequenced in a study of blood T cell repertoires in COVID-19. Data came from immunoSEQ multiplex PCR; TCRdb stores just in-frame clones and leaves some out. The sample lists fewer than 350,000 clones, approximately 86% seen once, with 9% to 9.5% in the top ten. Sequenced sample: peripheral blood. The receptors stem from a man aged 18 to 30 with active or convalescent COVID-19.

The chain uses TRBV4-1 and TRBJ2-7; perhaps TRBD1 as D (5 bases). Germline V gene data show CDR1 as MGHRA and CDR2 as YSYEKL. V lost 0 bases, J lost 4 bases, and 7 bases lay in between. This CDR3 is built from 13 residues. The CDR3 protein is CASSQDRVYEQYF. CDR3 coding DNA: TGCGCCAGCAGCCAAGACAGGGTTTACGAGCAGTACTTC.

In its sample, this clone was seen a few times. The V gene is TRBV6-5, the J gene TRBJ2-1, with D possibly TRBD2 on 5 matching bases. This CDR3 is 15 amino acids long. Trimming cost V 2 bases and J 4 bases, with 12 bases left between them. Germline CDR1 reads MNHEY; CDR2 reads SVGAGI. CDR3: CASSYPGVSYNEQFF. CDR3 coding DNA: TGTGCCAGCAGTTACCCCGGGGTCTCGTACAATGAGCAGTTCTTC.

CDR3 sequence (DNA): TGTGCCAGCAGTTTGGGGGCCTCTGGCACAGATACGCAGTATTTT. Translation: CASSLGASGTDTQYF. The rearrangement uses TRBV27 and TRBJ2-3; TRBD1 might be the D (6 bases). Germline V gene sequence: CDR1 MNHEY, CDR2 SMNVEV (reference sequence). Trimming pared 3 bases from V and 1 base from J, leaving 11 bases between. This CDR3 is built from 15 residues.

The chain has TRBV5-4 and TRBJ1-2; 9 nucleotides match TRBD1. After removal of 0 bases from V and 5 bases from J, the junction contained 2 bases not matched to a gene. The CDR3 runs 14 residues. Germline CDR1 and CDR2: SGHNT and YYREEE (reference sequence). The CDR3 reads CASSLAGTGYGYTF. CDR3 in DNA: TGTGCCAGCAGCTTGGCAGGGACAGGGTATGGCTACACCTTC.

The genes are TRBV9 and TRBJ1-2, with TRBD1 identical over 7 bases. J was trimmed by 7 bases and V by 3 bases; bases with no gene match: 3. Per germline, CDR1 SGDLS and CDR2 YYNGEE. This CDR3 region has 12 residues. In nucleotides, the CDR3 is TGTGCCAGCAGCGGAGACAGGGTTGGCTACACCTTC. As protein: CASSGDRVGYTF.

The rearrangement links TRBV28 to TRBJ1-1; D not certain. V was trimmed by 3 bases and J by 0 bases, leaving 11 bases between them. There are 15 residues in the CDR3. Germline V CDR1 and CDR2: MDHEN, SYDVKM. The CDR3 is CASSFNTPMNTEAFF. The CDR3 bases are TGTGCCAGCAGTTTCAACACCCCCATGAACACTGAAGCTTTCTTT.

For this clone: The sample has other DNA sequences that encode this CDR3 too. The chain carries TRBV6-5 and TRBJ1-5, with 7 bases matching TRBD1. The V and J ends lost 6 bases and 5 bases, in that order; junction bases with no gene match: 4. This CDR3 has 13 amino acids. Germline CDR1 is MNHEY and CDR2 is SVGAGI. CDR3 region: CASSRDSYQPQHF. The DNA of the CDR3 is TGTGCCAGCAGCCGGGACAGTTATCAGCCCCAGCATTTT.

This chain joins TRBV7-2 and TRBJ1-4; 7 bases fit TRBD1. Germline assignment: CDR1 SGHTA and CDR2 FQGNSA. CDR3 length: 16 residues. Germline trimming cut 3 bases from V and 0 bases from J; bases unmatched to any gene: 4. Here the CDR3 reads CASSLGQPTTNEKLFF. In nucleotides, the CDR3 is TGTGCCAGCAGCTTGGGACAGCCGACAACTAATGAAAAACTGTTTTTT.

The genes are TRBV2 and TRBJ1-4; D remains ambiguous. CDR1 and CDR2 from the germline V gene are SNHLY and FYNNEI. With 1 base removed from V and 3 bases from J, the gap between germline ends came to 6 bases. The CDR3 has 14 amino acids. CDR3 nucleotide sequence: TGTGCCAGCAGTGAAGATGCGGCTAATGAAAAACTGTTTTTT. Its translation: CASSEDAANEKLFF.

The CDR3 here is CASSKRLKTGAVNQPQHF. The CDR3 DNA is TGTGCCAGCAGCAAAAGACTGAAGACAGGGGCTGTCAATCAGCCCCAGCATTTT. The V and J genes are TRBV21-1 and TRBJ1-5; the table gives TRBD1 as D, unverified against the DNA. TRBV21-1 is assigned pseudogene status. CDR3 length: 18 residues.

This clone was counted a single time. The chain carries TRBV7-9 and TRBJ1-2; D not certain. V was cut by 5 bases and J by 0 bases, with 16 bases left in between. The CDR3 contains 16 residues. Germline V gene data show CDR1 as SEHNR and CDR2 as FQNEAQ (reference sequence). This CDR3 reads CASSPPVRRPNYGYTF. CDR3 coding DNA: TGTGCCAGCAGCCCCCCGGTGAGGAGACCTAACTATGGCTACACCTTC.

In DNA form, the CDR3 reads TGTGCCAGCAGCCGACCAGGGAGCAATCAGCCCCAGCATTTT. It specifies CASSRPGSNQPQHF. The chain links TRBV11-2 to TRBJ1-5; tentative D call: TRBD1 (5 bases). This CDR3 comprises 14 residues. The germline V and J ends were trimmed by 5 bases and 1 base, with 9 bases remaining between them. Germline CDR1 and CDR2: SGHAT and FQNNGV.

This clone showed up just once. This chain connects TRBV4-3 to TRBJ2-4, with TRBD1 identical over 7 bases. V was clipped by 5 bases and J by 5 bases; unmatched bases: 9. Germline loops: CDR1 LGHNA, CDR2 YSLEER. The CDR3 extends over 15 amino acids. DNA for the CDR3: TGCGCCAGCAGCGTAGCCACCGGGACAGAAAACATTCAGTACTTC. Its translation is CASSVATGTENIQYF.

The chain couples TRBV6-2 or TRBV6-3 to TRBJ2-3; 12 bases line up with TRBD2. Germline V CDR1 and CDR2: MNHEY, SVGEGT. The CDR3 contains 17 residues. V shed 3 bases, J shed 0 bases, and the junction held 4 bases outside the gene matches. In nucleotides, the CDR3 is TGTGCCAGCAGTTATCCACTAGCGGGGGGAAGCACAGATACGCAGTATTTT. This gives the protein CASSYPLAGGSTDTQYF.

The V call is TRBV19, the J call TRBJ2-6; tentative D call: TRBD1 (6 bases). Trimming pared 9 bases from V and 0 bases from J, leaving 15 bases between. Germline CDR1 reads LNHDA; CDR2 reads SQIVND (reference sequence). CDR3 length equals 16 residues. This CDR3 is CASLPGHGSGANVLTF. CDR3 bases: TGTGCCAGCCTGCCGGGACACGGCTCTGGGGCCAACGTCCTGACTTTC.